The 23 T cell receptor beta chains reported below all come from one sample, sequenced in a study of blood T cell repertoires in COVID-19. TCRdb's table, derived via immunoSEQ multiplex PCR, lists solely in-frame clones and lacks some. The sample lists around 59,000 clones, 75% to 90% occurring once. The material sequenced was peripheral blood. These receptors all stem from a man between 60 and 75 years old with acute or convalescent COVID-19.

In its sample, this clone was seen once. The chain uses TRBV10-3 and TRBJ2-3, with D perhaps TRBD2 (6 bases). CDR1 is ENHRY and CDR2 is SYGVKD in the germline V gene. V shed 3 bases and J shed 0 bases, with 7 bases lying between them. This CDR3 is 14 amino acids long. The CDR3 DNA is TGTGCCATCAGTGATGGGACTAGCACAGATACGCAGTATTTT. Protein: CAISDGTSTDTQYF.

This clone was counted a single time. The chain links TRBV7-6 to TRBJ1-3; 8 nucleotides agree with TRBD1. Germline V gene sequence: CDR1 SGHVS, CDR2 FNYEAQ. The CDR3 is made up of 15 amino acids. Germline trimming cut 2 bases from V and 4 bases from J; bases unmatched to any gene: 4. CDR3 nucleotides: TGTGCCAGCAGCTTAACAGGGGGTGAAGGAAACACCATATATTTT. Residues: CASSLTGGEGNTIYF.

This chain joins TRBV30 and TRBJ2-7, with 7 bases identical to TRBD2. J gave up 2 bases and V 4 bases, and 11 bases lay outside the gene matches. The CDR3 contains 15 residues. Germline V gene lookup returns CDR1 GTSNPN and CDR2 SVGIG (reference sequence). The CDR3 DNA sequence: TGTGCCTGGACCTGGAAGTGGGGGGGGGCCTACGAGCAGTACTTC. Its protein product is CAWTWKWGGAYEQYF. Full variable domain (missing parts from reference TRBV30 and TRBJ2-7): SQTIHQWPATLVQPVGSPLSLECTVEGTSNPNLYWYRQAAGRGLQLLFYSVGIGQISSEVPQNLSASRPQDRQFILSSKKLLLSDSGFYLCAWTWKWGGAYEQYFGPGTRLTVT.

This clone turned up a few times. The CDR3 sequence is CAWSPRTANNEKLFF. For the CDR3, the DNA is TGTGCCTGGAGTCCACGGACAGCCAATAATGAAAAACTGTTTTTT. The rearrangement joins TRBV30 to TRBJ1-4; maybe TRBD1 (6 bases). Trimming removed 2 bases at V and 4 bases at J, with 14 bases between. The CDR3 sequence is 15 residues long. Germline V lookup: CDR1 GTSNPN, CDR2 SVGIG (reference sequence).

V and J are TRBV30 and TRBJ1-4; D is perhaps TRBD1 (5 bases). From germline, CDR1 is GTSNPN and CDR2 SVGIG (reference sequence). Trimming pared 3 bases from V and 7 bases from J, leaving 15 bases between. The CDR3 length is 14 residues. The CDR3 reads CAWSLARVSEKLFF. For the CDR3, the DNA is TGTGCCTGGAGCCTGGCCAGGGTCAGTGAAAAACTGTTTTTT.

The rearrangement uses TRBV5-4 and TRBJ2-2; a weak D match, TRBD2 (5 bases). Trimming took off 4 bases at V and 1 base at J, with 14 bases between the two ends. This CDR3 spans 16 amino acids. Germline V gene sequence: CDR1 SGHNT, CDR2 YYREEE (reference sequence). The CDR3 spells CASSPRVAGNTGELFF. CDR3 nucleotide sequence: TGTGCCAGCAGCCCGAGGGTGGCAGGGAACACCGGGGAGCTGTTTTTT.

In its sample, this clone was seen once. This sequence joins TRBV19 and TRBJ2-4; maybe TRBD1 (6 bases). V lost 8 bases and J 4 bases, leaving 12 bases between the germline ends. The CDR3 has 13 residues. Germline V gives CDR1 LNHDA, CDR2 SQIVND (reference sequence). This chain's CDR3 is CASAGTPKNIQYF. CDR3 nucleotides: TGTGCCAGTGCCGGGACACCAAAAAACATTCAGTACTTC. Filled out from reference TRBV19 and TRBJ2-4, the complete variable domain reads DGGITQSPKYLFRKEGQNVTLSCEQNLNHDAMYWYRQDPGQGLRLIYYSQIVNDFQKGDIAEGYSVSREKKESFPLTVTSAQKNPTAFYLCASAGTPKNIQYFGAGTRLSVL.

The chain carries TRBV25-1 and TRBJ2-3; maybe TRBD1 (7 bases). Germline CDR1 MGHDK, CDR2 SYGVNS. This CDR3 is built from 13 residues. Deletions cut 5 bases from V and 6 bases from J, with 12 bases between. The CDR3 sequence is CASSKPGGDTQYF. The CDR3, as DNA: TGTGCCAGCAGTAAACCAGGGGGGGATACGCAGTATTTT.

V usage is TRBV25-1 and J usage is TRBJ2-1, with D perhaps matching TRBD2 (7 bases). Per germline, CDR1 MGHDK and CDR2 SYGVNS. Trimming took off 4 bases at V and 5 bases at J, with 15 bases between the two ends. The CDR3 is made up of 15 amino acids. The CDR3 DNA follows: TGTGCCAGCAGTGGGACTAGGGGGGTGGACAATGAGCAGTTCTTC. Translated, it gives CASSGTRGVDNEQFF.

The chain recombines TRBV6-5 with TRBJ2-1; 7 nucleotides align to TRBD1. The CDR3 has 14 residues. In germline, CDR1 is MNHEY, CDR2 SVGAGI. Germline trimming cut 8 bases from V and 0 bases from J; bases unmatched to any gene: 4. The CDR3 DNA reads TGTGCCAGCCTTCGGGACAGCTCCTACAATGAGCAGTTCTTC. It codes for CASLRDSSYNEQFF.

The V call is TRBV6-4, the J call TRBJ1-2; weak D call: TRBD1 (6 bases). Germline V CDR1 and CDR2: MRHNA, SNTAGT. The ends were cut back, 7 bases at V and 7 bases at J, with 13 bases in the middle. The CDR3 loop spans 12 amino acids. The CDR3, as DNA: TGTGCCAGCATATTAAGGGGGAGTGGCTACACCTTC. This gives the protein CASILRGSGYTF.

This chain uses TRBV7-3 with TRBJ2-3, with 7 bases identical to TRBD1. The CDR3 length is 15 residues. The J segment lost 2 bases and the V segment lost 5 bases, leaving 7 bases of the junction unmatched. The V gene's germline CDR1 is SGHTA and CDR2 FQGTGA. DNA for the CDR3: TGTGCCAGCAGCGGTACCGGGACAGCCACAGATACGCAGTATTTT. Translating it yields CASSGTGTATDTQYF.

The rearrangement links TRBV6-4 to TRBJ2-7, with 10 nucleotides matching TRBD2. CDR3 length equals 15 residues. CDR1 is MRHNA and CDR2 is SNTAGT in the germline V gene. V gave up 5 bases and J gave up 5 bases; unmatched junction bases: 9. The CDR3 loop reads CASSLSGRGGDEQYF. DNA for the CDR3: TGTGCCAGCAGTTTAAGCGGGAGGGGAGGGGACGAGCAGTACTTC.

To note about this clone: Without the conserved terminal phenylalanine or tryptophan, this CDR3 likely stems from a read error. The DNA is left out, because the CDR3 cannot be placed on it with certainty; the CDR3 is given as TCRdb lists it. The gene calls are TRBV12-1 and TRBJ1-2. TRBV12-1 is designated a pseudogene. The CDR3 sequence runs 12 residues, both termini included. CDR3 region: CAILASASDGII.

This chain joins TRBV28 and TRBJ1-3; D may be TRBD1 (6 bases). The CDR3 runs 16 residues. V lost 5 bases and J 0 bases, leaving 14 bases between the germline ends. Germline lookup yields CDR1 MDHEN and CDR2 SYDVKM. CDR3 sequence: CASSPPGHHSGNTIYF. The DNA of the CDR3 is TGTGCCAGCAGTCCTCCGGGACATCACTCTGGAAACACCATATATTTT.

The CDR3 sequence: CASSPPGLAGTNEQFF. The DNA for the CDR3 is TGTGCCAGCTCACCACCGGGACTAGCGGGAACCAATGAGCAGTTCTTC. The chain has TRBV18 and TRBJ2-1; 13 bases agree with TRBD2. CDR1 and CDR2 (germline): KGHSH, LQKENI. The CDR3 totals 16 residues. Germline trimming cut 0 bases from V and 6 bases from J; bases unmatched to any gene: 2.

This clone has a handful of counts. The chain links TRBV28 to TRBJ2-1; 9 bases match TRBD2. CDR3 size: 14 residues. V lost 10 bases and J lost 5; bases outside the gene matches: 9. The V gene's germline CDR1 is MDHEN and CDR2 SYDVKM. This CDR3 is CATYLAGDHNEQFF. In DNA, the CDR3 is TGTGCCACCTATTTAGCGGGAGACCACAATGAGCAGTTCTTC.

V and J are TRBV5-1 and TRBJ2-1, with 14 bases that match TRBD2. The trim removed 3 bases at V and 8 bases at J, leaving 4 bases unmatched. Germline loops: CDR1 SGHRS, CDR2 YFSETQ. The CDR3 has 15 residues. CDR3 residues: CASSWGLAGVYEQFF. The CDR3 coding sequence is TGCGCCAGCAGCTGGGGACTAGCGGGAGTCTATGAGCAGTTCTTC.

The V and J genes are TRBV11-2 and TRBJ2-7, with 11 bases matching TRBD1. V was clipped by 7 bases and J by 10 bases; unmatched bases: 15. The CDR3 spans 15 residues. Germline CDR1 is SGHAT and CDR2 is FQNNGV. The CDR3 spells CASTPVGGQGDRQYF. In DNA form, the CDR3 reads TGTGCCAGCACCCCAGTGGGGGGACAGGGGGATCGCCAGTACTTC.

The chain uses TRBV30 and TRBJ1-2; D ambiguous. Deletions cut 1 base from V and 6 bases from J, with 24 bases between. The CDR3 sequence is 17 residues long. The V gene's germline CDR1 is GTSNPN and CDR2 SVGIG (reference sequence). CDR3 protein: CAWSAPRPGSTRDGYTF. Written as DNA, the CDR3 is TGTGCCTGGAGTGCCCCTCGTCCAGGCTCTACTAGGGATGGCTACACCTTC.

This rearrangement joins TRBV6-5 to TRBJ1-1; D unclear. CDR1 and CDR2 (germline): MNHEY, SVGAGI. V dropped 5 bases and J dropped 2 bases, with 12 bases sitting between them. This CDR3 is built from 14 residues. In DNA, the CDR3 is TGTGCCAGCAGTACTTCACTGATTAACACTGAAGCTTTCTTT. Translating it yields CASSTSLINTEAFF.

The chain recombines TRBV30 with TRBJ1-2, with TRBD1 identical over 8 bases. Trimming removed 1 base from V and 6 bases from J; junction bases left unmatched: 10. The V gene's germline CDR1 is GTSNPN and CDR2 SVGIG (reference sequence). CDR3 length: 15 amino acids. The CDR3 reads CAWSAGQGGVDGYTF. The DNA for the CDR3 is TGTGCCTGGAGTGCCGGACAGGGAGGAGTAGATGGCTACACCTTC.

The V gene is TRBV3-1 (or the pseudogene TRBV3-2), the J gene TRBJ2-2; D possibly corresponds to TRBD2 (6 bases). V was trimmed by 4 bases and J by 7 bases, leaving 13 bases between them. From germline, CDR1 is LGHDT and CDR2 YNNKEL (reference sequence). The CDR3 spans 14 residues. The CDR3 region has the DNA TGTGCCAGCAGCCGGGGACTTCCCGGCGGGGAGCTGTTTTTT. It codes for CASSRGLPGGELFF.